This T cell receptor beta chain was identified in a study of cytomegalovirus exposure and HLA in healthy donors. This CDR3 has 18 amino acids. The J segment lost 0 bases and the V segment lost 8 bases, leaving 15 bases of the junction unmatched. Germline CDR1 SGDLS, CDR2 YYNGEE. The study ran its PCR with 60 Vbeta and 13 Jbeta primers. The table came from immunoSEQ multiplex PCR; TCRdb's copy has only in-frame clones and leaves some out. The sample consists of 100,000 to 130,000 clones, over 75% of them appearing once. This rearrangement joins TRBV9 to TRBJ2-1; 9 bases match TRBD2. What was sequenced was PBMCs. The sequence came from a male donor in good health and CMV-seronegative. The CDR3 DNA follows: TGTGCCAGTGCCGCGGGAGGGATACATACGAGCTCCTACAATGAGCAGTTCTTC. Its translation is CASAAGGIHTSSYNEQFF.